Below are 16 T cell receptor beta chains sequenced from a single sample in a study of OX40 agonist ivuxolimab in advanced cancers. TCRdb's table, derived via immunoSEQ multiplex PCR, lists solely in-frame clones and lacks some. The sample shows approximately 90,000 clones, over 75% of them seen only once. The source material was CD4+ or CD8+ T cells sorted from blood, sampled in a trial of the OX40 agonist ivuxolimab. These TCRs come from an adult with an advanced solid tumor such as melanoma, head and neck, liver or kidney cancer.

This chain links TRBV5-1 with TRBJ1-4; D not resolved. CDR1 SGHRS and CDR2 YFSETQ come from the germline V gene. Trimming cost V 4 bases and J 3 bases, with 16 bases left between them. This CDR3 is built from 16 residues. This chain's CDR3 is CASSPYRPEANEKLFF. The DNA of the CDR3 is TGCGCCAGCAGCCCCTACCGACCGGAGGCTAATGAAAAACTGTTTTTT.

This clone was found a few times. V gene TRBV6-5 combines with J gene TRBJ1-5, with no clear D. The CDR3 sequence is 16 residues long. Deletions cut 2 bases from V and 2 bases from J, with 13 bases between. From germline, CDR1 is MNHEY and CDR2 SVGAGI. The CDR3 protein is CASSYARGNGNQPQHF. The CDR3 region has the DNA TGTGCCAGCAGTTACGCTCGGGGTAACGGCAATCAGCCCCAGCATTTT.

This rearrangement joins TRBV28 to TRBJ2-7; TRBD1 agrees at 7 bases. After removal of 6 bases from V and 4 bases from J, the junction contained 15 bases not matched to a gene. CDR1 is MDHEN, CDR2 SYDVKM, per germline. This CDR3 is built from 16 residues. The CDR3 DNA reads TGTGCCAGCAGACTCGACGACAGGGAAGGTGGGTACGAGCAGTACTTC. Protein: CASRLDDREGGYEQYF.

CDR3 sequence reads: CASSPGQGVGEQFF. In DNA form, the CDR3 reads TGTGCCAGCAGCCCGGGACAGGGGGTGGGGGAGCAGTTCTTC. V and J are TRBV11-2 and TRBJ2-1; 11 bases are a match to TRBD1. CDR3 length: 14 amino acids. The V segment lost 5 bases and the J segment 10 bases; nucleotides outside the gene matches: 7. Germline V gene lookup returns CDR1 SGHAT and CDR2 FQNNGV.

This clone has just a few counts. CDR3 DNA: TGCGCCAGCAGCCAAGGACTAGCGGCCCCAGATACGCAGTATTTT. The encoded protein is CASSQGLAAPDTQYF. The genes are TRBV4-3 and TRBJ2-3; 9 nucleotides line up with TRBD2. V dropped 1 base and J dropped 4; count of bases not matched to a gene: 3. Germline lookup yields CDR1 LGHNA and CDR2 YSLEER. The CDR3 consists of 15 residues.

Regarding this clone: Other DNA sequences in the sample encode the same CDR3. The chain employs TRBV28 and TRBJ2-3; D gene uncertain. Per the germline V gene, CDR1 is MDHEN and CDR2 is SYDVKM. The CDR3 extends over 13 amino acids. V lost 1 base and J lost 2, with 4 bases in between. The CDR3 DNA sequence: TGTGCCAGCAGTTTATTAGACACAGATACGCAGTATTTT. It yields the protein CASSLLDTDTQYF.

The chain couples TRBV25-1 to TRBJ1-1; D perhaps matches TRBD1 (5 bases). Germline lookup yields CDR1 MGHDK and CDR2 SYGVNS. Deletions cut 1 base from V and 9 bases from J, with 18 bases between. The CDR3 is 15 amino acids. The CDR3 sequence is CASSEFTKSGAQAFF. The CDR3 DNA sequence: TGTGCCAGCAGTGAATTTACAAAGAGTGGGGCTCAAGCTTTCTTT.

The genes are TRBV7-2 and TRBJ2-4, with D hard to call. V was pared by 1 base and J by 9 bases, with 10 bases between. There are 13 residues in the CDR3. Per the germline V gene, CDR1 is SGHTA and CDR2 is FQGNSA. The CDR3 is CASSLGLRSIQYF. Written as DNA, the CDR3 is TGTGCCAGCAGCTTAGGGCTTAGGAGCATTCAGTACTTC.

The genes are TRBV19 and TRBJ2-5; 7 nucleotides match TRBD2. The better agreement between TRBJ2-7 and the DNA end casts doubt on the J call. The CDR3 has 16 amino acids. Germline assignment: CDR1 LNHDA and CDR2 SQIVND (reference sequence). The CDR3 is CASSIDVGGRRNEQYF. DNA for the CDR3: TGTGCCAGTAGTATAGACGTCGGCGGGAGAAGGAACGAGCAGTACTTC.

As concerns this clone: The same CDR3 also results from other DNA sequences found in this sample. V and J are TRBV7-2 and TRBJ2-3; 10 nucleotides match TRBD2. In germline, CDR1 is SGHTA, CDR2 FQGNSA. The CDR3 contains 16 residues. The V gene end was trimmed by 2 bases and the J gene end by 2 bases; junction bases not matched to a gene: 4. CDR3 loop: CASSLRTSGITDTQYF. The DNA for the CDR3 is TGTGCCAGCAGCTTACGGACTAGCGGTATCACAGATACGCAGTATTTT.

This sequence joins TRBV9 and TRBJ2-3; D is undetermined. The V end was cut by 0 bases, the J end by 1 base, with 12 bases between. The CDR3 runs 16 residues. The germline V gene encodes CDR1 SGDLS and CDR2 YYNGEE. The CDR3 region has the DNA TGTGCCAGCAGCGTAGTGAGTGGGAAGGGCACAGATACGCAGTATTTT. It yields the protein CASSVVSGKGTDTQYF.

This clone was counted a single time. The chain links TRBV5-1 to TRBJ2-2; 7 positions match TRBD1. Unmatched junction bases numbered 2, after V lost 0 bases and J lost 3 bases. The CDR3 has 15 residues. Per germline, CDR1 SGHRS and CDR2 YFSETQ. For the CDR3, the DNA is TGCGCCAGCAGCTTGGGAGGGGGCGACACCGGGGAGCTGTTTTTT. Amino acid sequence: CASSLGGGDTGELFF.

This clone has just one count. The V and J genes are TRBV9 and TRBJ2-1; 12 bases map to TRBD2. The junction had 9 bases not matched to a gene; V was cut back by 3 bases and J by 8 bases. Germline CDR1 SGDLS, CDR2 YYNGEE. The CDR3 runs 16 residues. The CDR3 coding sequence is TGTGCCAGCAGCGCCATGCTAGCGGGAGGGGGGGATGAGCAGTTCTTC. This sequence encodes CASSAMLAGGGDEQFF.

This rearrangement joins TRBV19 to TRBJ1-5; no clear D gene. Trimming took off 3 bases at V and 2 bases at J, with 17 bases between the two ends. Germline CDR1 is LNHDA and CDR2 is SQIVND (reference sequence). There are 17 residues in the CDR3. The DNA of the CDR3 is TGTGCCAGTAGTATCTACCTATCCGGGGATGGCAATCAGCCCCAGCATTTT. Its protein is CASSIYLSGDGNQPQHF.

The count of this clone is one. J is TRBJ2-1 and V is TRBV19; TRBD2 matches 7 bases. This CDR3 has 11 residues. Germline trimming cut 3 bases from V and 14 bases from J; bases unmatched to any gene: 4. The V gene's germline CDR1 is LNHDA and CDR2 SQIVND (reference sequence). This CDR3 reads CASSMGREKFF. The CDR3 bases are TGTGCCAGTAGTATGGGGCGGGAGAAGTTCTTC.

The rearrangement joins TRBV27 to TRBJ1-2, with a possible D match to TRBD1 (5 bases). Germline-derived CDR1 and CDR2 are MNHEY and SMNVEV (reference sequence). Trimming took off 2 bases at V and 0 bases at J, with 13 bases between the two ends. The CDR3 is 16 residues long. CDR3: CASSLGWDVANYGYTF. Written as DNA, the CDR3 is TGTGCCAGCAGTTTAGGTTGGGACGTAGCTAACTATGGCTACACCTTC.